The 15 T cell receptor beta chains presented below share a single source sample, sequenced in a study of siplizumab effects on memory and regulatory T cells (dated 2019 in TCRdb). The library was generated by the immunoSEQ multiplex PCR assay. TCRdb obtained this table from immuneACCESS and retained in-frame rearrangements with V and J assigned. These tables miss some clones; where compared with another copy, unresolved V genes account for less than half of the shortfall, and the remainder is unexplained. A total of about 100,000 clones appear in this sample, about 95% of them only once. Under 0.65% of the sample lies in the top ten. Input material: Tregs sorted from blood. The receptors come from a human donor in good health.

This chain links TRBV6-5 with TRBJ2-2; D not certain. CDR3 length: 14 amino acids. Trimming removed 4 bases from V and 8 bases from J, with 14 bases in between. CDR1 and CDR2 from the germline V gene are MNHEY and SVGAGI. The CDR3 DNA is TGTGCCAGCAGTTCCGCCGACGGGTGGGGGGAGCTGTTTTTT. It is translated as CASSSADGWGELFF.

The genes are TRBV4-1 and TRBJ1-1, with D unclear. The CDR3 spans 13 residues. Trimming took off 4 bases at V and 8 bases at J, with 14 bases between the two ends. The germline V gene encodes CDR1 MGHRA and CDR2 YSYEKL. The CDR3: CASSRIGVSEAFF. The CDR3 nucleotides are TGCGCCAGCAGCCGGATCGGGGTCTCGGAAGCTTTCTTT.

The chain joins TRBV4-1 to TRBJ2-3; 8 nucleotides agree with TRBD2. With 4 bases clipped from V and 6 bases from J, the junction kept 18 bases outside the gene matches. This CDR3 is built from 18 residues. Germline CDR1 and CDR2: MGHRA and YSYEKL. Written as DNA, the CDR3 is TGCGCCAGCAGCCCCCGGCGGGGTAGCGGGATTGGTTCGGATACGCAGTATTTT. Translated: CASSPRRGSGIGSDTQYF.

The chain has TRBV19 and TRBJ2-5, with 12 bases fitting TRBD2. V shed 3 bases, J shed 5 bases, and the junction held 4 bases outside the gene matches. The CDR3 loop spans 15 amino acids. Germline CDR1 and CDR2: LNHDA and SQIVND (reference sequence). CDR3 amino acids: CASSMYLAGGETQYF. The CDR3 nucleotides read TGTGCCAGTAGTATGTACCTAGCGGGAGGGGAGACCCAGTACTTC. Full variable domain (outside the CDR3, taken from reference TRBV19 and TRBJ2-5): DGGITQSPKYLFRKEGQNVTLSCEQNLNHDAMYWYRQDPGQGLRLIYYSQIVNDFQKGDIAEGYSVSREKKESFPLTVTSAQKNPTAFYLCASSMYLAGGETQYFGPGTRLLVL.

The V gene is TRBV7-9, the J gene TRBJ2-1; the match to TRBD1 covers 11 bases. Germline assignment: CDR1 SEHNR and CDR2 FQNEAQ (reference sequence). V was pared by 5 bases and J by 3 bases, with 3 bases of the junction left unmatched. The CDR3 runs to 15 residues. In nucleotides, the CDR3 is TGTGCCAGCAGCGTTGGGACAGGGGGCTACAATGAGCAGTTCTTC. Translation gives CASSVGTGGYNEQFF.

The V and J genes are TRBV7-9 and TRBJ2-2; 9 bases match TRBD2. The CDR3 is 17 amino acids. Germline V gene sequence: CDR1 SEHNR, CDR2 FQNEAQ (reference sequence). V lost 4 bases to trimming and J lost 4 bases; unmatched junction nucleotides: 10. CDR3 sequence: CASSSSRAGGGTGELFF. The CDR3 nucleotides read TGTGCCAGCAGCTCTTCCCGGGCGGGAGGGGGCACCGGGGAGCTGTTTTTT.

This clone showed up just once. This chain links TRBV10-3 with TRBJ1-2, with 10 bases identical to TRBD1. Per the germline V gene, CDR1 is ENHRY and CDR2 is SYGVKD. J gave up 4 bases and V 8 bases, and 7 bases lay outside the gene matches. This CDR3 comprises 14 residues. This CDR3 is CAIRGDRGGYGYTF. The DNA for the CDR3 is TGTGCCATCCGGGGGGACAGGGGAGGCTATGGCTACACCTTC.

This rearrangement joins TRBV10-3 to TRBJ2-6; D gene unclear. Germline V gene data show CDR1 as ENHRY and CDR2 as SYGVKD. Trimming pared 10 bases from V and 0 bases from J, leaving 19 bases between. There are 17 residues in the CDR3. CDR3 in amino acids: CATAAVIGTSGANVLTF. CDR3 in DNA: TGTGCCACGGCGGCGGTTATCGGAACCTCTGGGGCCAACGTCCTGACTTTC.

The V call is TRBV5-1, the J call TRBJ2-5, with TRBD2 matching over 7 bases. After removal of 5 bases from V and 5 bases from J, the junction contained 6 bases not matched to a gene. This CDR3 spans 13 amino acids. Germline V gene lookup returns CDR1 SGHRS and CDR2 YFSETQ. CDR3 amino acids: CASSLKGGETQYF. The CDR3 DNA reads TGCGCCAGCAGTCTGAAGGGAGGGGAGACCCAGTACTTC.

The chain recombines TRBV5-8 with TRBJ2-7; D is undetermined. The CDR3 is 15 amino acids. From germline, CDR1 is SGHTS and CDR2 YDEGEE. Trimming left V 5 bases short and J 4 bases short, with 19 bases between. The DNA of the CDR3 is TGTGCCAGCAGAGGCGAGATAGGGTTCATTTACGAGCAGTACTTC. The encoded protein is CASRGEIGFIYEQYF.

This clone was detected only once. This sequence joins TRBV4-2 and TRBJ2-1; tentatively, D is TRBD2 (6 bases). The germline V gene has CDR1 LGHNA and CDR2 YNFKEQ. V lost 4 bases and J lost 1, with 23 bases in between. The CDR3 is 19 amino acids. The CDR3 region is CASSRKPKEGLGSYNEQFF. As DNA, the CDR3 is TGTGCCAGCAGCCGGAAGCCAAAGGAGGGCCTAGGGTCCTACAATGAGCAGTTCTTC.

The chain couples TRBV28 to TRBJ1-1; the match to TRBD1 covers 10 bases. CDR3 length: 14 amino acids. With V trimmed by 5 bases and J by 7 bases, 7 bases remained unmatched. Germline CDR1 MDHEN, CDR2 SYDVKM. The CDR3 loop reads CASSAQGQGHEAFF. In DNA form, the CDR3 reads TGTGCCAGCAGTGCGCAGGGACAGGGGCATGAAGCTTTCTTT. Full variable domain (missing parts from reference TRBV28 and TRBJ1-1): DVKVTQSSRYLVKRTGEKVFLECVQDMDHENMFWYRQDPGLGLRLIYFSYDVKMKEKGDIPEGYSVSREKKERFSLILESASTNQTSMYLCASSAQGQGHEAFFGQGTRLTVV.

V usage is TRBV19 and J usage is TRBJ1-1, with a weak D call TRBD1 (5 bases). Germline CDR1 is LNHDA and CDR2 is SQIVND (reference sequence). Trimming removed 9 bases from V and 1 base from J, with 18 bases in between. The CDR3 runs to 15 residues. The CDR3 DNA reads TGTGCCAGCACAGGATTTGGGACGGCGAACACTGAAGCTTTCTTT. It encodes CASTGFGTANTEAFF.

The V gene is TRBV6-5, the J gene TRBJ1-5; 7 nucleotides match TRBD1. The CDR3 has 13 amino acids. Germline V gives CDR1 MNHEY, CDR2 SVGAGI. V lost 6 bases to trimming and J lost 2 bases; unmatched junction nucleotides: 1. For the CDR3, the DNA is TGTGCCAGCAGGACAGGGCGCAATCAGCCCCAGCATTTT. Its protein product is CASRTGRNQPQHF.

The gene calls are TRBV7-9 and TRBJ2-7, with 9 bases aligning to TRBD2. Germline values: CDR1 SEHNR, CDR2 FQNEAQ (reference sequence). CDR3 size: 17 residues. V shed 2 bases and J 2 bases; nucleotides not matched to a gene: 10. In DNA, the CDR3 is TGTGCCAGCAGCTTATGGGCCCTTAGCGGGGGAACCTACGAGCAGTACTTC. It is translated as CASSLWALSGGTYEQYF. Using reference TRBV7-9 and TRBJ2-7 for the parts outside the CDR3, the full variable domain is DTGVSQNPRHKITKRGQNVTFRCDPISEHNRLYWYRQTLGQGPEFLTYFQNEAQLEKSRLLSDRFSAERPKGSFSTLEIQRTEQGDSAMYLCASSLWALSGGTYEQYFGPGTRLTVT.